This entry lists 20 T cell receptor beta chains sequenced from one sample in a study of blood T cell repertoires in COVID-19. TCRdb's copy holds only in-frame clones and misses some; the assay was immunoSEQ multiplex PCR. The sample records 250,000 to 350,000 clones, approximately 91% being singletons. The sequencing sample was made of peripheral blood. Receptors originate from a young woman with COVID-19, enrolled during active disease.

CDR3 sequence: CASRGTSDEQFF. As DNA, the CDR3 is TGTGCCAGCAGAGGGACTAGCGATGAGCAGTTCTTC. The chain employs TRBV11-3 and TRBJ2-1, with 10 bases matching TRBD2. The junction had 1 base not matched to a gene; V was cut back by 6 bases and J by 8 bases. Germline CDR1 and CDR2: SGHNT and YENEEA. CDR3 length equals 12 residues.

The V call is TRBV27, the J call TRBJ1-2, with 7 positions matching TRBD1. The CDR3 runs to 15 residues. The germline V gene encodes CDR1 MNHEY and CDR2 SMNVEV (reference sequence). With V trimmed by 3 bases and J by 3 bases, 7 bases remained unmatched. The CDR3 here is CASSLYRGRDYGYTF. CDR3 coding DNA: TGTGCCAGCAGTTTGTACAGGGGAAGGGACTATGGCTACACCTTC.

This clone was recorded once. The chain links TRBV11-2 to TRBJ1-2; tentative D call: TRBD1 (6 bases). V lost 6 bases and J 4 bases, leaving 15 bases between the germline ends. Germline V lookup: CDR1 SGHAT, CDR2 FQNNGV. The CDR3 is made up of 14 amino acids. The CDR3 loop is CASSYNTGSYGYTF. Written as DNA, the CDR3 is TGTGCCAGCAGTTATAATACAGGGAGCTATGGCTACACCTTC.

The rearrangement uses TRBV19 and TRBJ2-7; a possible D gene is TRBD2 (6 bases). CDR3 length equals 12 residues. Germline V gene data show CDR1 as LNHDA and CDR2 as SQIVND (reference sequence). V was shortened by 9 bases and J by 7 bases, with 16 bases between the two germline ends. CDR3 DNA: TGTGCCAGCGAAGGAGGGTTGGGAGAGCAGTACTTC. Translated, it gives CASEGGLGEQYF.

The CDR3 sequence is CAWSLWASSYNEQFF. The CDR3 bases are TGTGCCTGGAGTCTGTGGGCGAGCTCCTACAATGAGCAGTTCTTC. V gene TRBV30 combines with J gene TRBJ2-1; no firm D call. Germline V gene sequence: CDR1 GTSNPN, CDR2 SVGIG (reference sequence). The V and J ends lost 2 bases and 0 bases respectively, with 11 bases between them. CDR3 length: 15 residues.

The CDR3 loop is CASSHGTGHQPQHF. The CDR3 DNA reads as TGTGCCAGCAGCCACGGGACAGGGCATCAGCCCCAGCATTTT. V and J are TRBV5-6 and TRBJ1-5, with TRBD1 identical over 9 bases. The CDR3 spans 14 residues. The V gene's germline CDR1 is SGHDT and CDR2 YYEEEE. The ends lost 4 bases at V and 5 bases at J; junction bases unmatched: 4.

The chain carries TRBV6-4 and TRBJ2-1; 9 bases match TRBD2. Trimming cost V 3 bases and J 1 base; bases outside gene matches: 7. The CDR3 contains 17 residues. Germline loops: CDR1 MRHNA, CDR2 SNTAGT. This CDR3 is CASSEISGSRSYNEQFF. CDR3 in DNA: TGTGCCAGCAGTGAAATTAGCGGGAGCAGGTCCTACAATGAGCAGTTCTTC.

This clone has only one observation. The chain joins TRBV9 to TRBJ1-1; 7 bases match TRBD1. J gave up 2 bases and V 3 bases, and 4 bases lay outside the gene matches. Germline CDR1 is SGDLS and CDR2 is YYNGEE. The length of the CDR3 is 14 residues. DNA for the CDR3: TGTGCCAGCAGCGCGACAGGGACCAACACTGAAGCTTTCTTT. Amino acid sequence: CASSATGTNTEAFF.

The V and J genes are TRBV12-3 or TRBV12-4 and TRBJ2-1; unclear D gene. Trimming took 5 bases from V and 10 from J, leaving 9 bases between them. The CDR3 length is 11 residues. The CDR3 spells CASSPEREQFF. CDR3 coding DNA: TGTGCCAGCAGTCCCGAACGGGAGCAGTTCTTC.

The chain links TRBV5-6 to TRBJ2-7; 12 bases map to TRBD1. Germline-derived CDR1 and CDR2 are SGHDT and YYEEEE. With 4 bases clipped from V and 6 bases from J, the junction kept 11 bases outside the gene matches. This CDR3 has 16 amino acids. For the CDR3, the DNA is TGTGCCAGCAGCCCGGTTACCGGGACAGGGGGCGGCGAGCAGTACTTC. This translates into CASSPVTGTGGGEQYF.

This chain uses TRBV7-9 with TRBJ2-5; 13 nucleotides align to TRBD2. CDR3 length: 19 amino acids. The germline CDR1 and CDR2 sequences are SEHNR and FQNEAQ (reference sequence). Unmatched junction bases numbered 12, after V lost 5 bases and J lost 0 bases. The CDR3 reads CASSLGLAGVPRYQETQYF. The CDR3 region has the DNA TGTGCCAGCAGCCTTGGACTAGCGGGAGTGCCCCGCTACCAAGAGACCCAGTACTTC. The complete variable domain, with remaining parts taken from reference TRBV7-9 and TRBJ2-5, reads DTGVSQNPRHKITKRGQNVTFRCDPISEHNRLYWYRQTLGQGPEFLTYFQNEAQLEKSRLLSDRFSAERPKGSFSTLEIQRTEQGDSAMYLCASSLGLAGVPRYQETQYFGPGTRLLVL.

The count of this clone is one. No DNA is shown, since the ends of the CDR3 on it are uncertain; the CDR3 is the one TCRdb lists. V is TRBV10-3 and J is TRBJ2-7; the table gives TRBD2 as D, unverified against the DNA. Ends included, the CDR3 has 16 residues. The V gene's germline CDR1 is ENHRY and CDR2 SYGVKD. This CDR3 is CAISRTSGSTSGEQYF.

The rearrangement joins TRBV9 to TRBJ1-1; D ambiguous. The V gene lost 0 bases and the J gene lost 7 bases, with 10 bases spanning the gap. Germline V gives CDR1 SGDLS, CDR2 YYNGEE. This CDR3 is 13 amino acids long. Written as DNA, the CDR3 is TGTGCCAGCAGCGTAGTCTCGGGTGGTGAAGCTTTCTTT. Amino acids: CASSVVSGGEAFF. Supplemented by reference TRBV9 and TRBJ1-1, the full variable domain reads DSGVTQTPKHLITATGQRVTLRCSPRSGDLSVYWYQQSLDQGLQFLIQYYNGEERAKGNILERFSAQQFPDLHSELNLSSLELGDSALYFCASSVVSGGEAFFGQGTRLTVV.

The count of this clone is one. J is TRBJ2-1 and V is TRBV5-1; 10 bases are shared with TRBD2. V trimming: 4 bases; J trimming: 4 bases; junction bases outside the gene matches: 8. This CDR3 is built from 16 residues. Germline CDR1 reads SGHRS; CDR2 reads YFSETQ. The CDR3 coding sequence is TGCGCCAGCAGCCCACTTCCTAGCGGGGGTTACAATGAGCAGTTCTTC. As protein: CASSPLPSGGYNEQFF.

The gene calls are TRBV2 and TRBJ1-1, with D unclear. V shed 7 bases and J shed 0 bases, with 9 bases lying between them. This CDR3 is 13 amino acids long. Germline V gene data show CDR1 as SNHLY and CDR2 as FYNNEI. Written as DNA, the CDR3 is TGTGCCAGCATGCGGCGGGTGAACACTGAAGCTTTCTTT. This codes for CASMRRVNTEAFF. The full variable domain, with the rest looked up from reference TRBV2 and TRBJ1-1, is EPEVTQTPSHQVTQMGQEVILRCVPISNHLYFYWYRQILGQKVEFLVSFYNNEISEKSEIFDDQFSVERPDGSNFTLKIRSTKLEDSAMYFCASMRRVNTEAFFGQGTRLTVV.

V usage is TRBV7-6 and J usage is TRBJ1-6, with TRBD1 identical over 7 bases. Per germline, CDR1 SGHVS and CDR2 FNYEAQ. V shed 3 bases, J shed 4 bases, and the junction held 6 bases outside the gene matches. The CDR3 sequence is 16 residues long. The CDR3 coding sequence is TGTGCCAGCAGCTTTCAGTCAGGGGGTTATAATTCACCCCTCCACTTT. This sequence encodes CASSFQSGGYNSPLHF.

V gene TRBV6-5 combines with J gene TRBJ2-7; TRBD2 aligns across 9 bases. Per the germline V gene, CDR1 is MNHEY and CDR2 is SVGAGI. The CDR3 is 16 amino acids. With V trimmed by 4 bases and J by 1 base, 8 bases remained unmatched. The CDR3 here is CASSSSWLAGSYEQYF. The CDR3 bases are TGTGCCAGCAGTTCTTCCTGGCTAGCGGGATCCTACGAGCAGTACTTC.

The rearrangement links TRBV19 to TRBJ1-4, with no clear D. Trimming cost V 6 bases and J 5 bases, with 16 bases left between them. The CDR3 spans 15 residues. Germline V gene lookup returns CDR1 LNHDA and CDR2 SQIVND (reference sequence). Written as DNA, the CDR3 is TGTGCCAGTAGCGTCGGCTGGGCCTTCAATGAAAAACTGTTTTTT. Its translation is CASSVGWAFNEKLFF.

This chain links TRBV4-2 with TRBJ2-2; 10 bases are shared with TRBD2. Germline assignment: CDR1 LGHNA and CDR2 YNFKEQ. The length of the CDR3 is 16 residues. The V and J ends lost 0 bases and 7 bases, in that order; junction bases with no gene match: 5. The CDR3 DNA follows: TGTGCCAGCAGCCAAGAACTAGCGGGAAGTTACGGGGAGCTGTTTTTT. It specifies CASSQELAGSYGELFF.

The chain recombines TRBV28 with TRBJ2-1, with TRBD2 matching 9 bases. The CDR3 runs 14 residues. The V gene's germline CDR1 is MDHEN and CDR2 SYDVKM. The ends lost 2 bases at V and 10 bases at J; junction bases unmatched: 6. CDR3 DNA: TGTGCCAGCAGTTTAATGCGGGAGGGCCTCGAGCAGTTCTTC. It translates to CASSLMREGLEQFF.